Listed here are 13 T cell receptor beta chains from one sample, sequenced in a study of blood T cell repertoires in COVID-19. The data were produced by immunoSEQ multiplex PCR, yet TCRdb's version contains in-frame clones alone and is incomplete. The sample gives roughly 120,000 clones, 75% to 85% of which show up once; almost 4% is in the top ten. Sequenced sample: peripheral blood. The source is an elderly woman with acute or convalescent COVID-19.

This chain joins TRBV30 and TRBJ2-1; D not resolved. Trimming cost V 0 bases and J 8 bases, with 8 bases left between them. Germline CDR1 reads GTSNPN; CDR2 reads SVGIG (reference sequence). The CDR3 has 12 amino acids. The CDR3 bases are TGTGCCTGGAGTGTATTAGTCGATGAGCAGTTCTTC. It yields the protein CAWSVLVDEQFF.

The genes are TRBV29-1 and TRBJ2-1; D is ambiguous. Trimming took off 6 bases at V and 6 bases at J, with 12 bases between the two ends. Germline CDR1 and CDR2: SQVTM and ANQGSEA. The CDR3 length is 12 residues. The CDR3 loop is CSVRSYLNEQFF. CDR3 nucleotide sequence: TGCAGCGTCCGCTCCTACCTCAATGAGCAGTTCTTC.

This clone is termed medium-sized. The chain carries TRBV7-2 and TRBJ2-7; 7 nucleotides match TRBD1. The CDR3 consists of 15 residues. The junction had 9 bases not matched to a gene; V was cut back by 4 bases and J by 3 bases. The germline CDR1 and CDR2 sequences are SGHTA and FQGNSA. CDR3 protein: CASSSQGDSLYEQYF. CDR3 nucleotide sequence: TGTGCCAGCAGCTCCCAGGGGGACAGCCTCTACGAGCAGTACTTC.

This clone showed up just once. V usage is TRBV2 and J usage is TRBJ1-2; 10 bases agree with TRBD1. The CDR3 spans 14 residues. Germline CDR1 reads SNHLY; CDR2 reads FYNNEI. Trimming at V came to 6 bases and at J to 8 bases, leaving 9 bases not matched to a gene. CDR3 residues: CASSGGQGGWGYTF. DNA for the CDR3: TGTGCCAGCAGCGGAGGACAGGGGGGTTGGGGCTACACCTTC.

This chain connects TRBV28 to TRBJ2-7; D might be TRBD2 (5 bases). Trimming cost V 7 bases and J 6 bases, with 16 bases left between them. The germline V gene has CDR1 MDHEN and CDR2 SYDVKM. CDR3 size: 13 residues. The CDR3 here is CASIGQAGSEQYF. The CDR3 DNA reads TGTGCCAGCATTGGTCAGGCTGGGAGCGAGCAGTACTTC.

The chain joins TRBV29-1 to TRBJ1-1, with TRBD1 matching over 11 bases. From germline, CDR1 is SQVTM and CDR2 ANQGSEA. The CDR3 runs 14 residues. V lost 7 bases and J lost 4; bases outside the gene matches: 8. The chain's CDR3 is CSGGTGGVGTEAFF. CDR3 DNA sequence: TGCAGCGGCGGGACAGGGGGGGTTGGCACTGAAGCTTTCTTT.

The chain has TRBV7-9 and TRBJ1-5, with a possible D match to TRBD1 (6 bases). CDR1 and CDR2 (germline): SEHNR, FQNEAQ (reference sequence). The CDR3 has 16 residues. Trimming shortened V by 8 bases and J by 1 base, and 18 bases separated the two germline ends. The DNA of the CDR3 is TGTGCCAGCGGATCTGGGGGGGCGGGCAGCAATCAGCCCCAGCATTTT. Its protein is CASGSGGAGSNQPQHF.

The chain employs TRBV4-2 and TRBJ1-5; 8 bases align to TRBD1. CDR3 length: 16 residues. Germline CDR1 and CDR2: LGHNA and YNFKEQ. V was pared by 2 bases and J by 2 bases, with 5 bases of the junction left unmatched. CDR3 protein: CASSQRETGGNQPQHF. The DNA of the CDR3 is TGTGCCAGCAGCCAACGTGAGACAGGGGGCAATCAGCCCCAGCATTTT.

The V and J genes are TRBV7-3 and TRBJ1-2; tentatively, D is TRBD1 (5 bases). Trimming took off 5 bases at V and 4 bases at J, with 17 bases between the two ends. CDR3 length equals 15 residues. Germline V lookup: CDR1 SGHTA, CDR2 FQGTGA. The chain's CDR3 is CASSPDGGYTYGYTF. The CDR3 DNA reads TGTGCCAGCAGCCCCGACGGGGGTTATACCTATGGCTACACCTTC. The whole variable domain, remainder taken from reference TRBV7-3 and TRBJ1-2, is GAGVSQTPSNKVTEKGKYVELRCDPISGHTALYWYRQSLGQGPEFLIYFQGTGAADDSGLPNDRFFAVRPEGSVSTLKIQRTERGDSAVYLCASSPDGGYTYGYTFGSGTRLTVV.

This clone came up once. V is TRBV24-1 and J is TRBJ2-2, with 11 bases aligning to TRBD2. The trim removed 2 bases at V and 3 bases at J, leaving 10 bases unmatched. Germline V gene sequence: CDR1 KGHDR, CDR2 SFDVKD. The CDR3 covers 19 residues. CDR3 loop: CATSDSILAGESYTGELFF. Written as DNA, the CDR3 is TGTGCCACCAGTGATTCCATACTAGCGGGAGAGAGTTACACCGGGGAGCTGTTTTTT.

V usage is TRBV7-9 and J usage is TRBJ2-1; tentative D call: TRBD1 (5 bases). Germline assignment: CDR1 SEHNR and CDR2 FQNEAQ (reference sequence). The CDR3 extends over 15 amino acids. V dropped 4 bases and J dropped 7 bases, with 17 bases sitting between them. The CDR3, as DNA: TGTGCCAGCAGCTCGGACAAATTATACCGGAATGAGCAGTTCTTC. Its protein product is CASSSDKLYRNEQFF.

The chain is built from TRBV30 and TRBJ1-3; D gene uncertain. The CDR3 consists of 16 residues. The ends were cut back, 4 bases at V and 0 bases at J, with 16 bases in the middle. The germline gives CDR1 GTSNPN, CDR2 SVGIG (reference sequence). In DNA, the CDR3 is TGTGCCTGGAAGTCAATGGCCTTCAGCTCTGGAAACACCATATATTTT. Its translation is CAWKSMAFSSGNTIYF.

A remark on this clone: At one of its ends the junction is not consistent with the germline gene, which may arise from a read error. The V call is TRBV7-2, the J call TRBJ2-1; the match to TRBD1 covers 11 bases. Germline V gives CDR1 SGHTA, CDR2 FQGNSA. The CDR3 sequence is 15 residues long. CDR3 bases: TGTGCCAGCAGCTTAGGCCGGGACAGGGGGTTTGAGCAGCTCTTC. This codes for CASSLGRDRGFEQLF.